This TCR beta chain was profiled in a study of T cells in Graves' hyperthyroidism and ophthalmopathy. Study findings and constraints: Ophthalmopathy was separated from stable hyperthyroidism by a 13 V-J model.

Many counts were recorded for this clonotype. Its target is not known. RNA transcripts provided the source from which TCR beta CDR3 regions were amplified. The TCR CDR3 first-round RT-PCR relied on the HTBI primer set. TCRdb re-analysed the multiplex PCR reads in MiXCR, keeping a single row per CDR3 protein. The repertoire has hundreds of thousands of distinct CDR3 sequences, about 15% of them found once; the top ten carry about 13%. V was trimmed by 6 bases and J by 1 base, leaving 10 bases between them. The length of the CDR3 is 13 residues. Used for diagnoses were clinical symptoms, serum thyroxine and TRAb, thyroid ultrasound and orbital computed tomography. This sample holds PBMCs from roughly 10 ml fresh peripheral blood.

Sequencing was carried out using blood. This sequence was found in a young man with Graves' ophthalmopathy. The chain recombines TRBV12-3 or TRBV12-4 with TRBJ2-7, with a tentative D call TRBD2 (5 bases). The CDR3 sequence is CASSWTPSYEQYF. The DNA of the CDR3 is TGTGCCAGCAGCTGGACTCCTTCCTACGAGCAGTACTTC.